This T cell receptor (beta chain) derives from a study of shared clonotypes between healthy human individuals. Study results and caveats: The naive CD4 repertoires of a handful of donors were compared, and roughly 5.1% of clonotypes were shared.

CDR1 is MNHEY, CDR2 SVGAGI, per germline. CDR3 length equals 13 residues. The V gene lost 6 bases and the J gene lost 1 base, with 10 bases spanning the gap. A note on this clone: What it binds is not known. Other DNA sequences within the sample encode an identical CDR3.

CD8 cells regarded as naive lacked CD45RO, were positively chosen for CCR7, and omitted terminally differentiated effector memory CD45RA+ cells. Some clones are missing from TCRdb's copy, which holds only in-frame ones; the method was immunoSEQ multiplex PCR. The data contain around 2,100,000 clones, just under 95% of them singletons. This chain uses TRBV6-5 with TRBJ2-7, with D tentatively TRBD1 (6 bases). The TCR sequence derives from a man aged 18 to 30 in good health. Sample: naive CD8+ T cells sorted from blood. CDR3 loop: CASRPGQSYEQYF. The CDR3 nucleotides read TGTGCCAGCAGACCCGGACAGTCCTACGAGCAGTACTTC.